The present T cell receptor beta chain was sequenced within a study of shared clonotypes between healthy human individuals. Findings and limits, study-wide: An expected dependence of interdonor clonotype sharing on sequencing depth was noted. The naive CD4 repertoires of a handful of donors were compared, and about 5% of clonotypes were shared.

V lost 7 bases and J 2 bases, leaving 15 bases between the germline ends. Germline V gene data show CDR1 as SGHDT and CDR2 as YYEEEE. This CDR3 has 15 amino acids. Worth noting for this clone: Its specificity is unknown.

TCRdb's copy holds only in-frame clones and misses some; the assay was immunoSEQ multiplex PCR. The sample lists 2 million or so clones, over 85% occurring once. V is TRBV5-6 and J is TRBJ2-2; weak D call: TRBD1 (6 bases). The sequence derives from a man aged 18 to 29 in good health. Material: naive CD4+ T cells sorted from blood. Subset: CD45RA+ positively selected. CDR3 amino acids: CASGARTANTGELFF. CDR3 nucleotides: TGTGCCAGCGGGGCAAGGACAGCAAACACCGGGGAGCTGTTTTTT.